These 30 T cell receptor beta chains originate from one sample sequenced in a study of blood T cell repertoires in COVID-19. Clones were sequenced by immunoSEQ multiplex PCR, and TCRdb holds only the in-frame ones, with some missing. The table lists some 170,000 clones, 82% of them singletons. Sequencing was carried out using peripheral blood. Source of these receptors: a woman in her seventies with acute or convalescent COVID-19.

V is TRBV18 and J is TRBJ1-1; a weak D match, TRBD1 (5 bases). The CDR3 totals 13 residues. Germline CDR1 KGHSH, CDR2 LQKENI. Deletions cut 0 bases from V and 10 bases from J, with 12 bases between. CDR3: CASSPPSREAAFF. The CDR3 DNA reads as TGTGCCAGCTCACCACCGAGCAGGGAGGCAGCTTTCTTT.

The V gene is TRBV27, the J gene TRBJ2-7, with 8 nucleotides matching TRBD1. With V trimmed by 5 bases and J by 2 bases, 8 bases remained unmatched. Germline V gene sequence: CDR1 MNHEY, CDR2 SMNVEV (reference sequence). This CDR3 contains 15 residues. This chain's CDR3 is CASSLPGQAPYEQYF. DNA of the CDR3: TGTGCCAGCAGTCTGCCGGGACAGGCCCCCTACGAGCAGTACTTC.

The CDR3 DNA sequence: TGTGCCAGCAGTTCGGGACTGTCTAGCAATCAGCCCCAGCATTTT. It translates to CASSSGLSSNQPQHF. V and J are TRBV27 and TRBJ1-5, with D possibly TRBD1 on 5 matching bases. The CDR3 totals 15 residues. Trimming pared 4 bases from V and 0 bases from J, leaving 10 bases between. Germline loops: CDR1 MNHEY, CDR2 SMNVEV (reference sequence).

CDR3 region: CSVDPGGEAFF. DNA of the CDR3: TGCAGCGTTGACCCGGGAGGTGAGGCTTTCTTT. This sequence joins TRBV29-1 and TRBJ1-1, with D hard to call. This CDR3 spans 11 amino acids. V lost 3 bases and J lost 11, with 13 bases in between. Germline CDR1 SQVTM, CDR2 ANQGSEA. The whole variable domain, remainder taken from reference TRBV29-1 and TRBJ1-1, is SAVISQKPSRDICQRGTSLTIQCQVDSQVTMMFWYRQQPGQSLTLIATANQGSEATYESGFVIDKFPISRPNLTFSTLTVSNMSPEDSSIYLCSVDPGGEAFFGQGTRLTVV.

This chain joins TRBV11-3 and TRBJ2-7, with unresolved D. With 5 bases removed from V and 0 bases from J, the gap between germline ends came to 20 bases. CDR1 and CDR2 (germline): SGHNT, YENEEA. The CDR3 extends over 17 amino acids. CDR3 in amino acids: CASSPPLVVQASYEQYF. Written as DNA, the CDR3 is TGTGCCAGCAGCCCCCCCTTGGTGGTGCAGGCCTCCTACGAGCAGTACTTC.

The V and J genes are TRBV7-2 and TRBJ1-2; maybe TRBD1 (6 bases). This CDR3 comprises 14 residues. CDR1 is SGHTA, CDR2 FQGNSA, per germline. Trimming stripped 2 bases from V and 4 bases from J, with 11 bases between. Here the CDR3 DNA reads TGTGCCAGCAGCTTACGTAGGGGGTCCTATGGCTACACCTTC. Protein sequence: CASSLRRGSYGYTF.

This clone has a single count. The chain couples TRBV6-8 to TRBJ2-1, with 8 bases that match TRBD2. Germline V gene data show CDR1 as MNHGY and CDR2 as SAAAGT. The ends lost 2 bases at V and 5 bases at J; junction bases unmatched: 8. The CDR3 length is 16 residues. The CDR3 DNA reads TGTGCCAGCAGTTACCCAGCGGGAGACGCCCACAATGAGCAGTTCTTC. Amino acid sequence: CASSYPAGDAHNEQFF.

V and J are TRBV3-1 (or the pseudogene TRBV3-2) and TRBJ1-5; D is ambiguous. V lost 3 bases and J lost 6, with 30 bases in between. CDR3 length: 20 residues. Germline V lookup: CDR1 LGHDT, CDR2 YNNKEL (reference sequence). CDR3 sequence reads: CASSHENFQDSIKRAQPQHF. For the CDR3, the DNA is TGTGCCAGCAGCCACGAGAACTTTCAAGACTCAATTAAGAGGGCTCAGCCCCAGCATTTT.

This chain joins TRBV5-1 and TRBJ2-6, with TRBD1 as a possible D gene (6 bases). The V end was cut by 4 bases, the J end by 4 bases, with 12 bases between. CDR3 length: 15 amino acids. Germline loops: CDR1 SGHRS, CDR2 YFSETQ. As DNA, the CDR3 is TGCGCCAGCAGCAGGGGGACACAAGGGGCCAACGTCCTGACTTTC. Translating gives CASSRGTQGANVLTF.

V and J are TRBV6-6 and TRBJ1-2; perhaps TRBD1 as D (5 bases). Trimming shortened V by 6 bases and J by 4 bases, and 15 bases separated the two germline ends. The CDR3 loop spans 14 amino acids. Germline CDR1 is MNHNY and CDR2 is SVGAGI (reference sequence). CDR3 nucleotides: TGTGCCAGCAGCGCCTTGCAGGGTCCCTATGGCTACACCTTC. This encodes CASSALQGPYGYTF.

The chain employs TRBV9 and TRBJ1-6; the D is unclear. This CDR3 spans 9 amino acids. Germline V gene data show CDR1 as SGDLS and CDR2 as YYNGEE. The V end lost 6 bases, the J end lost 15 bases, and 7 bases lay between the germline ends. The CDR3 spells CASTPLLHF. CDR3 bases: TGTGCCAGCACCCCTCTCCTCCACTTT.

J is TRBJ2-7 and V is TRBV28; 7 nucleotides line up with TRBD2. This CDR3 spans 15 amino acids. Trimming removed 6 bases from V and 3 bases from J; junction bases left unmatched: 11. Per germline, CDR1 MDHEN and CDR2 SYDVKM. CDR3 coding DNA: TGTGCCAGCAGCCCATCGGGGGGACTACGCTACGAGCAGTACTTC. Residues: CASSPSGGLRYEQYF.

V is TRBV6-6 and J is TRBJ1-5, with 8 bases that match TRBD1. The V gene's germline CDR1 is MNHNY and CDR2 SVGAGI (reference sequence). The CDR3 contains 16 residues. V trimming: 5 bases; J trimming: 4 bases; junction bases outside the gene matches: 10. This chain's CDR3 is CASSRTDRGGNQPQHF. DNA of the CDR3: TGTGCCAGCAGTCGAACCGACAGGGGTGGGAATCAGCCCCAGCATTTT.

The V and J genes are TRBV28 and TRBJ1-3; a weak D match, TRBD1 (5 bases). V gave up 7 bases and J gave up 0 bases, with 10 bases separating them. In germline, CDR1 is MDHEN, CDR2 SYDVKM. CDR3 size: 14 residues. This CDR3 reads CASTQGGSGNTIYF. CDR3 nucleotide sequence: TGTGCCAGCACCCAGGGAGGCTCTGGAAACACCATATATTTT.

The rearrangement joins TRBV5-1 to TRBJ1-1; D is perhaps TRBD1 (5 bases). Between the trimmed V and J ends, which lost 2 bases and 6 bases, there was a span of 8 bases. CDR1 and CDR2 from the germline V gene are SGHRS and YFSETQ. This CDR3 has 12 residues. The CDR3 nucleotides are TGCGCCAGCAGCTTAGGGGTTTCTGAAGCTTTCTTT. Amino acids: CASSLGVSEAFF.

The rearrangement uses TRBV6-5 and TRBJ1-5; possibly TRBD1 for D (6 bases). This CDR3 is 11 amino acids long. Per the germline V gene, CDR1 is MNHEY and CDR2 is SVGAGI. Trimming removed 7 bases at V and 9 bases at J, with 10 bases between. The DNA for the CDR3 is TGTGCCAGCATCCAAGGGGGGCCCCAGCATTTT. It codes for CASIQGGPQHF.

V usage is TRBV11-2 and J usage is TRBJ2-4; 9 bases fit TRBD1. V was pared by 1 base and J by 6 bases, with 7 bases of the junction left unmatched. CDR3 size: 16 residues. Germline V gene sequence: CDR1 SGHAT, CDR2 FQNNGV. The CDR3 sequence is CASSLVGDRGSNIQYF. CDR3 nucleotides: TGTGCCAGCAGCTTAGTTGGAGACAGGGGGTCAAACATTCAGTACTTC.

The V gene is TRBV2, the J gene TRBJ2-7; 10 bases match TRBD2. Germline lookup yields CDR1 SNHLY and CDR2 FYNNEI. The length of the CDR3 is 14 residues. Unmatched junction bases numbered 8, after V lost 8 bases and J lost 4 bases. Here the CDR3 DNA reads TGTGCCAGCTTACAGCGGGGGGGAAAATACGAGCAGTACTTC. The encoded protein is CASLQRGGKYEQYF.

The V and J genes are TRBV19 and TRBJ1-3; D uncertain. Germline assignment: CDR1 LNHDA and CDR2 SQIVND (reference sequence). V was cut by 9 bases and J by 4 bases, with 10 bases left in between. The CDR3 is 12 amino acids. CDR3 bases: TGTGCCAGCCAAACTGAAGGAAACACCATATATTTT. Translating it yields CASQTEGNTIYF.

The rearrangement links TRBV19 to TRBJ2-5, with D perhaps matching TRBD1 (5 bases). Germline V gene lookup returns CDR1 LNHDA and CDR2 SQIVND (reference sequence). V was trimmed by 3 bases and J by 12 bases, leaving 20 bases between them. The CDR3 runs to 14 residues. The CDR3 loop is CASSMSSVPREEYF. Here the CDR3 DNA reads TGTGCCAGTAGTATGTCGTCAGTGCCCAGGGAAGAGTACTTC.

This chain joins TRBV27 and TRBJ1-5; D is ambiguous. The CDR3 is 14 amino acids. Germline loops: CDR1 MNHEY, CDR2 SMNVEV (reference sequence). Trimming removed 2 bases at V and 2 bases at J, with 7 bases between. DNA of the CDR3: TGTGCCAGCAGTTTACTCGGGGGCAATCAGCCCCAGCATTTT. Its translation is CASSLLGGNQPQHF.

This rearrangement joins TRBV4-3 to TRBJ2-3; TRBD2 matches at 9 bases. Per germline, CDR1 LGHNA and CDR2 YSLEER. J lost 3 bases, V lost 0 bases, and 4 bases had no gene match. The CDR3 runs 16 residues. Written as DNA, the CDR3 is TGCGCCAGCAGCCAAGATGCAAGCGGGGGGACAGATACGCAGTATTTT. It encodes CASSQDASGGTDTQYF.

This clone was picked up a small number of times. The V gene is TRBV3-1 (or the pseudogene TRBV3-2), the J gene TRBJ1-3; D ambiguous. Germline V gene lookup returns CDR1 LGHDT and CDR2 YNNKEL (reference sequence). The CDR3 is 16 residues long. The V end lost 2 bases, the J end lost 3 bases, and 14 bases lay between the germline ends. Here the CDR3 reads CASSQLPAGNGNTIYF. CDR3 DNA: TGTGCCAGCAGCCAACTCCCCGCGGGAAATGGAAACACCATATATTTT.

The V and J genes are TRBV5-1 and TRBJ1-6, with TRBD1 as a possible D gene (5 bases). Germline-derived CDR1 and CDR2 are SGHRS and YFSETQ. The CDR3 runs to 13 residues. V lost 2 bases and J 10 bases, leaving 10 bases between the germline ends. CDR3 bases: TGCGCCAGCAGCTTCGGGGGGGACTCACCCCTCCACTTT. As protein: CASSFGGDSPLHF.

A few counts support this clone. This chain connects TRBV28 to TRBJ1-2, with no clear D. This CDR3 comprises 11 residues. The germline CDR1 and CDR2 sequences are MDHEN and SYDVKM. V was clipped by 5 bases and J by 8 bases, with 9 bases between them. The CDR3 loop is CASSRGLGYTF. For the CDR3, the DNA is TGTGCCAGCAGTCGTGGGCTCGGCTACACCTTC.

This chain connects TRBV21-1 to TRBJ2-7; whether TRBD1, the table's D call, matches the DNA was not checked. TRBV21-1 is reported as a pseudogene. CDR3 length: 17 amino acids. This CDR3 is CASSKAKRPLGLYEQYF. In DNA, the CDR3 is TGTGCCAGCAGCAAAGCTAAAAGGCCCTTGGGCCTGTACGAGCAGTACTTC.

This chain links TRBV30 with TRBJ1-3; D remains ambiguous. Germline values: CDR1 GTSNPN, CDR2 SVGIG (reference sequence). Trimming took off 5 bases at V and 0 bases at J, with 5 bases between the two ends. The CDR3 has 12 amino acids. In DNA, the CDR3 is TGTGCCTGGGGGAGCTCTGGAAACACCATATATTTT. Translation gives CAWGSSGNTIYF.

The sample holds a few counts of this clone. V is TRBV11-2 and J is TRBJ1-3; D gene uncertain. The ends were cut back, 7 bases at V and 2 bases at J, with 12 bases in the middle. CDR3 length equals 14 residues. CDR1 SGHAT and CDR2 FQNNGV come from the germline V gene. CDR3 DNA sequence: TGTGCCAGCACCCAGTACGGGGCTGGAAACACCATATATTTT. This encodes CASTQYGAGNTIYF.

V usage is TRBV19 and J usage is TRBJ1-5; perhaps TRBD1 as D (5 bases). The CDR3 extends over 14 amino acids. CDR1 and CDR2 from the germline V gene are LNHDA and SQIVND (reference sequence). V was pared by 3 bases and J by 3 bases, with 9 bases between. The CDR3 DNA follows: TGTGCCAGTAGTATGACAGTAAACAATCAGCCCCAGCATTTT. This gives the protein CASSMTVNNQPQHF.

The V gene is TRBV6-2 or TRBV6-3, the J gene TRBJ1-2; no reliable D call. V dropped 5 bases and J dropped 8 bases, with 15 bases sitting between them. The CDR3 covers 13 residues. Germline V gives CDR1 MNHEY, CDR2 SVGEGT. The CDR3 reads CASSQTSPGGYTF. In nucleotides, the CDR3 is TGTGCCAGCAGTCAAACCTCGCCGGGGGGCTACACCTTC.